This T cell receptor beta chain was profiled in a study of beta chain features in type 1 diabetes. Study observations and caveats: There were fewer insertions and more deletions at the VDJ junctions of type 1 diabetes patients.

What was sequenced were expressed TCRB transcripts, since all of the isolated RNA had been reverse transcribed. Sequencing was performed with immunoSEQ multiplex PCR; in TCRdb, only in-frame clones are kept and a portion is missing. The sample lists roughly 370,000 clones; approximately 15% were seen once. Remarks on this clone: Its matching antigen is unknown.

This sequence was found in a man between 25 and 39 years old in good health. The source material was naive CD4+ T cells from blood.

In DNA form, the CDR3 reads TGTGCCAGCAGCCCCCGCGGAGACTACAATGAGCAGTTCTTC. Protein product: CASSPRGDYNEQFF. V usage is TRBV5-4 and J usage is TRBJ2-1; D is uncertain. This CDR3 spans 14 amino acids. Germline-derived CDR1 and CDR2 are SGHNT and YYREEE (reference sequence). V dropped 4 bases and J dropped 3 bases, with 11 bases sitting between them.